The next 23 T cell receptor beta chains were all read from a single sample in a study of CD8 T cells in Susac syndrome. Random hexamers served to reverse transcribe roughly 0.45 to 1 ug RNA. TCRdb ran MiXCR on the immunoSEQ multiplex PCR reads and lists one entry per CDR3 protein. The data show 140,000 or so distinct CDR3 sequences, 85% to 95% seen once. Sequenced input: CD4+ T cells from PBMCs. These receptors were taken from a human donor with multiple sclerosis.

The chain uses TRBV5-1 and TRBJ2-2, with 10 bases that match TRBD1. CDR1 SGHRS and CDR2 YFSETQ come from the germline V gene. Losses at the gene ends were 4 bases for V and 1 base for J; bases not matched to a gene: 7. CDR3 length: 17 residues. The CDR3 sequence: CASSDWDRGVNTGELFF. CDR3 in DNA: TGCGCCAGCAGCGATTGGGACAGGGGCGTGAACACCGGGGAGCTGTTTTTT. Based on the CDR3 plus reference TRBV5-1 and TRBJ2-2, the full variable domain is KAGVTQTPRYLIKTRGQQVTLSCSPISGHRSVSWYQQTPGQGLQFLFEYFSETQRNKGNFPGRFSGRQFSNSRSEMNVSTLELGDSALYLCASSDWDRGVNTGELFFGEGSRLTVL.

The V call is TRBV28, the J call TRBJ1-2, with D uncertain. Germline CDR1 reads MDHEN; CDR2 reads SYDVKM. The CDR3 sequence is 13 residues long. V was cut by 2 bases and J by 5 bases, with 9 bases left in between. In DNA form, the CDR3 reads TGTGCCAGCAGTTTAGGCCTCCGGTATGGCTACACCTTC. Translated, it gives CASSLGLRYGYTF.

The chain employs TRBV29-1 and TRBJ2-7; TRBD1 agrees at 7 bases. This CDR3 has 14 amino acids. Germline V CDR1 and CDR2: SQVTM, ANQGSEA. V lost 6 bases to trimming and J lost 0 bases; unmatched junction nucleotides: 8. The CDR3, as DNA: TGCAGCGTCGGCCCTAAGGGGGCCTCCTACGAGCAGTACTTC. As protein: CSVGPKGASYEQYF.

The rearrangement uses TRBV19 and TRBJ2-7; possible D gene TRBD2, 5 bases. Germline CDR1 LNHDA, CDR2 SQIVND (reference sequence). V lost 5 bases and J 9 bases, leaving 17 bases between the germline ends. This CDR3 region has 13 residues. As DNA, the CDR3 is TGTGCCAGTAGTCCCGAGGGCCGTGCTGGGCAGTACTTC. Translated, it gives CASSPEGRAGQYF.

The rearrangement links TRBV3-1 to TRBJ2-2; D is ambiguous. The CDR3 is 15 residues long. Germline V gene sequence: CDR1 LGHDT, CDR2 YNNKEL (reference sequence). V was pared by 0 bases and J by 1 base, with 6 bases between. CDR3 amino acids: CASSQEGRNTGELFF. For the CDR3, the DNA is TGTGCCAGCAGCCAAGAAGGAAGGAACACCGGGGAGCTGTTTTTT.

The J gene is TRBJ2-1, the V gene TRBV20-1, with TRBD2 matching 11 bases. The CDR3 is 15 amino acids. The ends lost 4 bases at V and 0 bases at J; junction bases unmatched: 2. Germline CDR1 reads DFQATT; CDR2 reads SNEGSKA (reference sequence). CDR3 amino acids: CSANGLAGSYNEQFF. CDR3 DNA: TGCAGTGCTAACGGACTAGCGGGCTCCTACAATGAGCAGTTCTTC.

CDR3 protein: CSVDPRTAASTDTQYF. The CDR3, as DNA: TGCAGCGTTGACCCGCGGACAGCCGCTAGCACAGATACGCAGTATTTT. The V call is TRBV29-1, the J call TRBJ2-3; D may be TRBD1 (6 bases). V lost 3 bases to trimming and J lost 0 bases, with 16 bases between them. CDR3 length equals 16 residues. Per the germline V gene, CDR1 is SQVTM and CDR2 is ANQGSEA.

The chain has TRBV20-1 and TRBJ2-1; D is possibly TRBD2 (7 bases). Germline lookup yields CDR1 DFQATT and CDR2 SNEGSKA (reference sequence). The CDR3 loop spans 15 amino acids. V lost 3 bases, J lost 4 bases, and 16 bases lay in between. The CDR3 protein is CSASEGGDFYNEQFF. In nucleotides, the CDR3 is TGCAGTGCTAGCGAAGGGGGGGATTTTTACAATGAGCAGTTCTTC.

V is TRBV20-1 and J is TRBJ2-1, with 10 bases that match TRBD2. The CDR3 totals 14 residues. CDR1 is DFQATT, CDR2 SNEGSKA, per germline (reference sequence). Unmatched junction bases numbered 8, after V lost 5 bases and J lost 7 bases. CDR3 loop: CSAELAGVTNEQFF. CDR3 nucleotides: TGCAGTGCTGAGCTAGCGGGAGTAACGAATGAGCAGTTCTTC.

The chain uses TRBV20-1 and TRBJ1-1; 7 nucleotides align to TRBD1. Germline loops: CDR1 DFQATT, CDR2 SNEGSKA (reference sequence). The CDR3 is made up of 13 amino acids. The J segment lost 4 bases and the V segment lost 4 bases, leaving 6 bases of the junction unmatched. This CDR3 reads CSAIDRAGTEAFF. The CDR3 region has the DNA TGCAGTGCTATCGACAGGGCGGGCACTGAAGCTTTCTTT.

This rearrangement joins TRBV30 to TRBJ1-5; the D gene is possibly TRBD1 (6 bases). Germline lookup yields CDR1 GTSNPN and CDR2 SVGIG (reference sequence). V lost 0 bases to trimming and J lost 4 bases, with 10 bases between them. The CDR3 has 14 residues. The CDR3 coding sequence is TGTGCCTGGAGTGTGGGCACAGGGAATCAGCCCCAGCATTTT. It encodes CAWSVGTGNQPQHF.

This clonotype has a single count. The chain combines TRBV9 with TRBJ1-5, with no clear D. CDR3 length: 15 residues. Deletions cut 3 bases from V and 0 bases from J, with 10 bases between. The V gene's germline CDR1 is SGDLS and CDR2 YYNGEE. The CDR3 here is CASSADGGSNQPQHF. The CDR3 DNA follows: TGTGCCAGCAGCGCGGACGGAGGTAGCAATCAGCCCCAGCATTTT.

This clonotype was seen only once. V and J are TRBV9 and TRBJ1-2; tentatively, D is TRBD1 (5 bases). This CDR3 spans 14 amino acids. Germline values: CDR1 SGDLS, CDR2 YYNGEE. V gave up 4 bases and J gave up 7 bases, with 17 bases separating them. Here the CDR3 DNA reads TGTGCCAGCAGCCAAGTGGGGGTGCAGGGTGGCTACACCTTC. It encodes CASSQVGVQGGYTF.

The V call is TRBV6-1, the J call TRBJ2-3, with unresolved D. Germline V lookup: CDR1 MNHNS, CDR2 SASEGT. This CDR3 comprises 13 residues. Trimming removed 2 bases at V and 6 bases at J, with 9 bases between. CDR3 nucleotide sequence: TGTGCCAGCAGTGAAATTCTTTGGGATACGCAGTATTTT. The encoded protein is CASSEILWDTQYF.

The J gene is TRBJ2-7, the V gene TRBV28; D not certain. The V end was cut by 2 bases, the J end by 3 bases, with 5 bases between. CDR1 and CDR2 from the germline V gene are MDHEN and SYDVKM. The CDR3 is 12 residues long. CDR3 residues: CASSLGHYEQYF. The CDR3 bases are TGTGCCAGCAGTTTAGGCCACTACGAGCAGTACTTC. The entire variable domain, with the rest obtained from reference TRBV28 and TRBJ2-7, is as follows: DVKVTQSSRYLVKRTGEKVFLECVQDMDHENMFWYRQDPGLGLRLIYFSYDVKMKEKGDIPEGYSVSREKKERFSLILESASTNQTSMYLCASSLGHYEQYFGPGTRLTVT.

This clonotype has a handful of counts. V gene TRBV29-1 combines with J gene TRBJ2-1; TRBD2 aligns across 9 bases. The CDR3 length is 14 residues. In germline, CDR1 is SQVTM, CDR2 ANQGSEA. The V gene end was trimmed by 7 bases and the J gene end by 9 bases; junction bases not matched to a gene: 13. The CDR3 sequence: CSAQRAGGSGEQFF. In DNA, the CDR3 is TGCAGCGCTCAAAGGGCGGGAGGGTCAGGTGAGCAGTTCTTC.

This chain uses TRBV4-1 with TRBJ1-5; D is undetermined. The ends were cut back, 0 bases at V and 7 bases at J, with 10 bases in the middle. The CDR3 has 14 residues. CDR1 is MGHRA, CDR2 YSYEKL, per germline. The CDR3 bases are TGCGCCAGCAGCCAAGATTACGGGCGGCAGCCCCAGCATTTT. Protein product: CASSQDYGRQPQHF.

The chain couples TRBV7-3 to TRBJ1-2; weak D call: TRBD1 (5 bases). The V and J ends lost 5 bases and 6 bases respectively, with 19 bases between them. The CDR3 runs 15 residues. Germline CDR1 is SGHTA and CDR2 is FQGTGA. The CDR3 is CASSPGRGYSDGYTF. In DNA, the CDR3 is TGTGCCAGCAGCCCCGGTCGGGGGTATTCCGATGGCTACACCTTC.

The chain is built from TRBV20-1 and TRBJ2-3; D call uncertain. V gave up 3 bases and J gave up 2 bases, with 12 bases separating them. Germline lookup yields CDR1 DFQATT and CDR2 SNEGSKA (reference sequence). The CDR3 sequence is 14 residues long. CDR3 in amino acids: CSASEQANTDTQYF. The CDR3 DNA is TGCAGTGCTAGTGAGCAGGCCAACACAGATACGCAGTATTTT.

The chain couples TRBV6-5 to TRBJ2-7; D unclear. This CDR3 spans 13 amino acids. The V gene lost 6 bases and the J gene lost 5 bases, with 14 bases spanning the gap. Germline CDR1 is MNHEY and CDR2 is SVGAGI. The CDR3 DNA is TGTGCCAGCAGAAAGGGTGGTACCAACGAGCAGTACTTC. This codes for CASRKGGTNEQYF.

The V and J genes are TRBV7-9 and TRBJ2-4, with 10 bases that match TRBD1. CDR3 length equals 15 residues. Looked up from germline, CDR1 is SEHNR and CDR2 is FQNEAQ (reference sequence). V shed 4 bases, J shed 5 bases, and the junction held 5 bases outside the gene matches. This chain's CDR3 is CASSSAGTGENIQYF. The CDR3 DNA is TGTGCCAGCAGCTCAGCCGGGACAGGGGAAAACATTCAGTACTTC.

The rearrangement uses TRBV19 and TRBJ2-3; 7 bases are shared with TRBD2. With 1 base clipped from V and 5 bases from J, the junction kept 9 bases outside the gene matches. CDR3 length equals 16 residues. Germline CDR1 is LNHDA and CDR2 is SQIVND (reference sequence). DNA for the CDR3: TGTGCCAGTAGTATAGGTGGCGGGGGTCGTGGAGATACGCAGTATTTT. As protein: CASSIGGGGRGDTQYF.

The rearrangement links TRBV28 to TRBJ2-3, with 8 nucleotides matching TRBD2. V shed 5 bases and J 5 bases; nucleotides not matched to a gene: 18. The CDR3 runs 18 residues. Germline lookup yields CDR1 MDHEN and CDR2 SYDVKM. The DNA for the CDR3 is TGTGCCAGCAGTCCCTTAGGGGCGGGCGGGAGGCGGAGAGATACGCAGTATTTT. Its protein is CASSPLGAGGRRRDTQYF.